A selection of T cell receptor beta chains follows, all from one sample in a study of human T cells and chemical hapten exposure. TCRdb re-analysed the RACE reads in MiXCR, keeping a single row per CDR3 protein. The data show tens of thousands of distinct CDR3 sequences, over 9.5% seen once. Material: whole blood, obtained in connection with sensitization to the hapten diphenylcyclopropenone (DPC). The source is a man aged 25 to 40 with alopecia areata. Some clones in this sample may be carry-over from other donors' samples. Both conserved end residues are part of each CDR3. Each record gives: J gene, clone size, V gene, D gene, CDR3 protein, CDR3 DNA. A D gene is named only where the DNA matches it firmly. A clone size is listed for some rows: how often the clone was seen (once, few, many), or a class if it is expanded.

j_gene: TRBJ2-1; abundance: many; v_gene: TRBV5-6; d_gene: TRBD1; CDR3aa: CASRRVDRGNNEQFF; CDR3nt: TGTGCCAGCAGGCGCGTGGACAGGGGGAACAATGAGCAGTTCTTC
j_gene: TRBJ2-5; abundance: medium-sized; v_gene: TRBV20-1; d_gene: NA; CDR3aa: CSARGQRTRGMVGGQETQYF; CDR3nt: TGCAGTGCTAGAGGACAGCGAACGAGGGGTATGGTTGGCGGACAAGAGACCCAGTACTTC
j_gene: TRBJ2-3; abundance: NA; v_gene: TRBV7-2; d_gene: NA; CDR3aa: CASSLSRDSSTDTQYF; CDR3nt: TGTGCCAGCAGCTTAAGTAGAGATTCTAGCACAGATACGCAGTATTTT
j_gene: TRBJ2-3; abundance: many; v_gene: TRBV6-5; d_gene: TRBD2; CDR3aa: CASTPGLAGTTDTQYF; CDR3nt: TGTGCCAGCACCCCCGGTCTAGCGGGGACCACAGATACGCAGTATTTT
j_gene: TRBJ2-3; abundance: many; v_gene: TRBV25-1; d_gene: NA; CDR3aa: CASSPGDRVSTDTQYF; CDR3nt: TGTGCCAGCAGTCCCGGAGATCGGGTCAGCACAGATACGCAGTATTTT
j_gene: TRBJ2-3; abundance: NA; v_gene: TRBV5-5; d_gene: NA; CDR3aa: CASSYKGGPDTQYF; CDR3nt: TGTGCCAGCAGCTATAAAGGGGGGCCAGATACGCAGTATTTT
j_gene: TRBJ1-2; abundance: NA; v_gene: TRBV12-3/TRBV12-4; d_gene: TRBD1; CDR3aa: CASSHRDRGPHGYTF; CDR3nt: TGTGCCAGCAGTCACCGGGACAGGGGTCCCCATGGCTACACCTTC
j_gene: TRBJ2-2; abundance: many; v_gene: TRBV30; d_gene: NA; CDR3aa: CAWSLDCKDANTGELFF; CDR3nt: TGTGCCTGGAGCCTCGATTGCAAGGATGCGAACACCGGGGAGCTGTTTTTT
j_gene: TRBJ2-5; abundance: few; v_gene: TRBV3-1; d_gene: TRBD2; CDR3aa: CASDPRGTGETQYF; CDR3nt: TGTGCCAGCGATCCGCGGGGGACGGGAGAGACCCAGTACTTC
j_gene: TRBJ1-2; abundance: few; v_gene: TRBV11-2; d_gene: NA; CDR3aa: CASSFVAYGYTF; CDR3nt: TGTGCCAGCAGCTTTGTCGCCTATGGCTACACCTTC
j_gene: TRBJ1-1; abundance: few; v_gene: TRBV29-1; d_gene: NA; CDR3aa: CSVVKNTEAFF; CDR3nt: TGCAGCGTTGTTAAGAACACTGAAGCTTTCTTT
j_gene: TRBJ2-7; abundance: few; v_gene: TRBV7-6; d_gene: NA; CDR3aa: CASSLAGEPGYSYEQYF; CDR3nt: TGTGCCAGCAGCTTAGCAGGGGAGCCGGGCTACTCCTACGAGCAGTACTTC
j_gene: TRBJ1-1; abundance: NA; v_gene: TRBV12-3/TRBV12-4; d_gene: TRBD1; CDR3aa: CASSVRQGTGDTEAFF; CDR3nt: TGTGCCAGCAGTGTCCGACAGGGGACGGGAGACACTGAAGCTTTCTTT
j_gene: TRBJ2-3; abundance: few; v_gene: TRBV19; d_gene: TRBD1; CDR3aa: CASSQTGGVTQYF; CDR3nt: TGTGCCAGTAGTCAGACAGGGGGCGTTACGCAGTATTTT
j_gene: TRBJ2-2; abundance: NA; v_gene: TRBV14; d_gene: NA; CDR3aa: CASSQRGSYTGELFF; CDR3nt: TGTGCCAGCAGCCAAAGGGGGAGTTACACCGGGGAGCTGTTTTTT
j_gene: TRBJ1-5; abundance: NA; v_gene: TRBV20-1; d_gene: NA; CDR3aa: CSARPGYGNQPQHF; CDR3nt: TGCAGTGCTAGGCCAGGGTATGGCAATCAGCCCCAGCATTTT